This TCR beta chain was recorded in a study of OX40 agonist ivuxolimab in advanced cancers. Note on this clone: Its antigen is as yet unknown.

The CDR3 runs 15 residues. Unmatched junction bases numbered 9, after V lost 6 bases and J lost 2 bases. The germline gives CDR1 MNHNS, CDR2 SASEGT. Generated by immunoSEQ multiplex PCR, the TCRdb table keeps only in-frame clones and is missing some. The sample consists of around 50,000 clones, 90% to 95% of them appearing once. Any history of autoimmune disease or systemic immunosuppression disqualified patients. Study findings and constraints: In general, CD8+ T cells held more expanded clones than CD4+ did, on average.

The chain couples TRBV6-1 to TRBJ2-5; TRBD2 aligns across 7 bases. The clonotype was recovered from an adult with an advanced solid tumor such as melanoma, head and neck, liver or kidney cancer. Sequenced material: CD4+ or CD8+ T cells sorted from blood, taken in a trial of the OX40 agonist ivuxolimab. CDR3 bases: TGTGCCAGCAGATTGGGGCTAGCGGTACAAGAGACCCAGTACTTC. Translation gives CASRLGLAVQETQYF.